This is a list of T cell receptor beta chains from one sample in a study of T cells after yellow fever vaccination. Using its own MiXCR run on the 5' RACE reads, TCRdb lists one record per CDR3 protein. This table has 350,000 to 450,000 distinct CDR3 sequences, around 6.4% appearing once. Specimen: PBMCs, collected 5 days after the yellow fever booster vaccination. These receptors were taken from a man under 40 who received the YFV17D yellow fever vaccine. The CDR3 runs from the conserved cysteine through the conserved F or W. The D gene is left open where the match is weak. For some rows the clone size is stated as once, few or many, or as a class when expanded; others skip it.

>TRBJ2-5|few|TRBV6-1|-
CATRQPTDGRRQYF
TGTGCCACACGACAACCCACCGACGGACGCCGTCAGTACTTC
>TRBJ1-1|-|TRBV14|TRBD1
CASSQTGQGQNTEAFF
TGTGCCAGCAGCCAAACCGGACAGGGGCAGAACACTGAAGCTTTCTTT
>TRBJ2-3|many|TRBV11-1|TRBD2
CASSPQPGLAPSTDTQYF
TGTGCCAGCAGCCCCCAACCGGGACTAGCGCCCAGCACAGATACGCAGTATTTT
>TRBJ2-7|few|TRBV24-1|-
CATSRTAGSHEQYF
TGTGCCACCAGTCGAACGGCGGGATCCCATGAGCAGTACTTC
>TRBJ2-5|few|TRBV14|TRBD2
CASSHRVLAVRETQYF
TGTGCCAGCAGCCATCGGGTCCTAGCGGTCCGCGAGACCCAGTACTTC
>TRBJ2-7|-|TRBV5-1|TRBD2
CASSKPGLAGTYEQYF
TGCGCCAGCAGCAAACCGGGACTAGCGGGGACCTACGAGCAGTACTTC
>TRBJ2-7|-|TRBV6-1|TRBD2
CASRRTSGGGEQYF
TGTGCCAGCAGAAGGACTAGTGGCGGGGGAGAGCAGTACTTC
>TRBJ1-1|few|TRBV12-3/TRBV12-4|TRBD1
CASSRTGEAFF
TGTGCCAGCAGCCGGACAGGAGAAGCTTTCTTT
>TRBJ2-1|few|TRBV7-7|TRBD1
CASSLAQGDNEQFF
TGTGCTAGCAGCTTAGCACAGGGGGACAATGAGCAGTTCTTC
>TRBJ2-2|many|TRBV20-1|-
CSAIRDTNTGELFF
TGCAGTGCTATCCGGGACACGAACACCGGGGAGCTGTTTTTT